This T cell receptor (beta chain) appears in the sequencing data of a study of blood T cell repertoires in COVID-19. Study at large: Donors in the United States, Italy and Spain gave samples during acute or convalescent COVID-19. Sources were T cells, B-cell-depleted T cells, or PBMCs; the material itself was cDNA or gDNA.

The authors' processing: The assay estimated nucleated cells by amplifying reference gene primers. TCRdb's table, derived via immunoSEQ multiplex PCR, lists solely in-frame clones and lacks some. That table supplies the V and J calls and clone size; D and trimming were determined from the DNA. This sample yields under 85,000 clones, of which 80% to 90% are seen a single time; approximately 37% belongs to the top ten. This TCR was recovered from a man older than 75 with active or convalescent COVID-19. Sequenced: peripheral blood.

The CDR3 DNA reads as TGTGCCAGCAGCTTGGGACTACCAACAGATACGCAGTATTTT. It codes for CASSLGLPTDTQYF. The chain uses TRBV5-5 and TRBJ2-3; tentative D call: TRBD2 (5 bases). The V end was cut by 0 bases, the J end by 3 bases, with 8 bases between. Germline-derived CDR1 and CDR2 are SGHKS and YYEKEE (reference sequence). CDR3 length: 14 residues.